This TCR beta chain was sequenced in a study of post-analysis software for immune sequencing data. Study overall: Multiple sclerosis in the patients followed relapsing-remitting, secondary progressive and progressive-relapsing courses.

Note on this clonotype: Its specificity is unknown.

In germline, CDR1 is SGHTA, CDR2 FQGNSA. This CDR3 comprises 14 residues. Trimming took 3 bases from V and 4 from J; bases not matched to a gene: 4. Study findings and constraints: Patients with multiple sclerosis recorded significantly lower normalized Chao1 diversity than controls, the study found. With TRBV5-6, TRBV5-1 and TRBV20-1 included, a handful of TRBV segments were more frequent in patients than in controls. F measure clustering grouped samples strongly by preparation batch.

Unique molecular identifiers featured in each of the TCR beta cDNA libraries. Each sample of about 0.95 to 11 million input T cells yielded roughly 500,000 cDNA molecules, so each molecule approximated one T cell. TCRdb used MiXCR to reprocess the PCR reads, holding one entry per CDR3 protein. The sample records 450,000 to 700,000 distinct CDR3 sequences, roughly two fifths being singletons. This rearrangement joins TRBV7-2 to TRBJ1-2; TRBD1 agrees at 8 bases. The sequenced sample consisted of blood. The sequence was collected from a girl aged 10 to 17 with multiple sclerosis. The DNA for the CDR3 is TGTGCCAGCAGCTTGGGACAGGCATCCTATGGCTACACCTTC. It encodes CASSLGQASYGYTF. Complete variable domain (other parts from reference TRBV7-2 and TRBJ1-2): GAGVSQSPSNKVTEKGKDVELRCDPISGHTALYWYRQSLGQGLEFLIYFQGNSAPDKSGLPSDRFSAERTGGSVSTLTIQRTQQEDSAVYLCASSLGQASYGYTFGSGTRLTVV.